This T cell receptor (beta chain) was captured by sequencing in a study of blood T cells in healthy people across ages. This clonotype was detected only a few times. Its antigen is undetermined. Study-wide results and limits: A roughly linear fall in TCR beta diversity per million T cells was seen with increasing age. PBMCs were not sorted, which prevented a conclusive comparison of naive versus antigen-experienced cells.

Collection of around 9.3 milliliters of peripheral blood was performed for each donor. Combining a sample-barcoded 5' primer with a J-beta primer mix, a second PCR ran for about 7 to 11 cycles. All cDNA molecules were each tagged by a template-switch adaptor with 12 random nucleotides. Each CDR3 protein is one row after TCRdb ran MiXCR on the 5' RACE reads. The profile shows about 570,000 distinct CDR3 sequences, 25% to 30% of them singletons. The sample taken for sequencing was blood. This clonotype was sampled from an older woman in good health.

The CDR3, as DNA: TGTGCCAGCTCACCCTCACAGGGGAACGAGCAGTACTTC. Its translation is CASSPSQGNEQYF. The chain has TRBV18 and TRBJ2-7; 7 bases fit TRBD1. The CDR3 totals 13 residues. Germline loops: CDR1 KGHSH, CDR2 LQKENI. Trimming took 3 bases from V and 5 from J; bases not matched to a gene: 4.